These 14 T cell receptor beta chains came from one sample sequenced in a study of T cell clusters in autoimmune cytopenias. One tube held mixed TRB-A and TRB-B primer pools for touch-down PCR. After re-calling the multiplex PCR reads, TCRdb lists one entry per CDR3 protein, DNA absent. The specimen's table records some 2,000 distinct CDR3 sequences. Tens of thousands of genome equivalents of blood DNA were amplified for TRB. The specimen sequenced was peripheral blood. The receptors derive from a human donor with an autoimmune cytopenia or autoimmune hepatitis (not recorded which).

The chain carries TRBV4-1 and TRBJ1-6. CDR1 is MGHRA, CDR2 YSYEKL, per germline. The CDR3 length is 18 residues. The CDR3 spells CASSQAAGGTSYNSPLHF.

This clonotype shows up as medium-sized by frequency. The rearrangement joins TRBV27 to TRBJ2-3; the D call from TCRdb, TRBD1, cannot be confirmed without DNA. This CDR3 is 14 amino acids long. CDR1 MNHEY and CDR2 SMNVEV come from the germline V gene (reference sequence). The CDR3 region is CASSREQGTDTQYF.

The J gene is TRBJ2-3, the V gene TRBV20-1; lacking DNA, the TRBD2 call made by TCRdb goes unchecked. The CDR3 extends over 16 amino acids. Germline V gene data show CDR1 as DFQATT and CDR2 as SNEGSKA (reference sequence). The CDR3 loop is CSARDLASGGSDTQYF.

The chain joins TRBV20-1 to TRBJ2-1; with no DNA, the TCRdb D assignment of TRBD2 cannot be verified. The CDR3 extends over 14 amino acids. The germline V gene encodes CDR1 DFQATT and CDR2 SNEGSKA (reference sequence). The CDR3 loop is CSASKPSGGNEQFF.

The chain is built from TRBV10-1 and TRBJ2-1; the TCRdb call, TRBD2, lacks DNA for checking. CDR1 WNHNN and CDR2 SYGVQD come from the germline V gene (reference sequence). This CDR3 spans 13 amino acids. CDR3 sequence reads: CASSESFEGEQFF.

Considering frequency, this clonotype is medium-sized. CDR3 in amino acids: CAISTWEGEHETQYF. The rearrangement links TRBV10-3 to TRBJ2-5. The germline V gene encodes CDR1 ENHRY and CDR2 SYGVKD. The CDR3 spans 15 residues.

Considering frequency, this clonotype is medium-sized (0.01 to 0.1%). The chain links TRBV27 to TRBJ2-3; TCRdb picks TRBD1, but there is no DNA to check that call. The CDR3 has 14 amino acids. Germline V lookup: CDR1 MNHEY, CDR2 SMNVEV (reference sequence). The CDR3 sequence: CASSFREITDTQYF.

Considering frequency, this clonotype is medium-sized. The chain carries TRBV10-3 and TRBJ1-6; checking the TCRdb D call of TRBD1 is not possible without DNA. The CDR3 totals 14 residues. Germline V lookup: CDR1 ENHRY, CDR2 SYGVKD. CDR3 sequence: CAISGGAGNSPLHF.

This chain uses TRBV14 with TRBJ2-3; lacking DNA, the TRBD1 call made by TCRdb goes unchecked. This CDR3 has 14 residues. Germline loops: CDR1 SGHDN, CDR2 FVKESK. CDR3 protein: CASSQVYGIDTQYF.

CDR3 sequence reads: CASTVLAGSNNEQFF. The V gene is TRBV5-1, the J gene TRBJ2-1. The CDR3 contains 15 residues. Germline CDR1 is SGHRS and CDR2 is YFSETQ.

Considering frequency, this clonotype is medium-sized (0.01 to 0.1%). V gene TRBV13 combines with J gene TRBJ2-3; TCRdb returns TRBD1, unconfirmable since there is no DNA. The length of the CDR3 is 13 residues. Germline-derived CDR1 and CDR2 are PRHDT and FYEKMQ (reference sequence). CDR3 region: CASSPVSTDTQYF.

The J gene is TRBJ1-3, the V gene TRBV7-9. The CDR3 extends over 16 amino acids. The germline V gene has CDR1 SEHNR and CDR2 FQNEAQ (reference sequence). Here the CDR3 reads CASSPITPSSGNTIYF.

This clonotype registers medium-sized by frequency. The chain links TRBV12-3 or TRBV12-4 to TRBJ2-3; TCRdb picks TRBD1, but there is no DNA to check that call. There are 17 residues in the CDR3. The CDR3 spells CASSSGTGARSTDTQYF.

The J gene is TRBJ2-1, the V gene TRBV11-2; as DNA is missing, the TRBD2 call by TCRdb cannot be tested. CDR1 SGHAT and CDR2 FQNNGV come from the germline V gene. This CDR3 has 15 amino acids. The CDR3 reads CASSLGSGESNEQFF.